Given below is one T cell receptor beta chain in context. The antigen is not known. Healthy bone marrow donors formed the donor group. The data stem from a study of cytomegalovirus exposure and HLA in healthy donors. Findings and caveats of the study: An ancestry cluster, one associated with Asian ancestry, reportedly showed fewer N-insertions than the roughly 670-donor mean in a later analysis.

PCR primers comprised 60 Vbeta and 13 Jbeta primers. TCRdb keeps only in-frame clones here, not all; method: immunoSEQ multiplex PCR. Here the sample spans about 160,000 clones, around 77% being singletons. Trimming cost V 3 bases and J 3 bases; bases outside gene matches: 1. CDR3 length equals 13 residues. Germline V gene data show CDR1 as SGHRS and CDR2 as YFSETQ. Source material: PBMCs. The V gene is TRBV5-1, the J gene TRBJ1-2, with TRBD1 identical over 8 bases. The sequence was obtained from a woman aged 40 to 50 in good health and CMV-seronegative. Written as DNA, the CDR3 is TGCGCCAGCAGCTCGGGACAGGACTATGGCTACACCTTC. Protein: CASSSGQDYGYTF. Supplemented by reference TRBV5-1 and TRBJ1-2, the full variable domain reads KAGVTQTPRYLIKTRGQQVTLSCSPISGHRSVSWYQQTPGQGLQFLFEYFSETQRNKGNFPGRFSGRQFSNSRSEMNVSTLELGDSALYLCASSSGQDYGYTFGSGTRLTVV.